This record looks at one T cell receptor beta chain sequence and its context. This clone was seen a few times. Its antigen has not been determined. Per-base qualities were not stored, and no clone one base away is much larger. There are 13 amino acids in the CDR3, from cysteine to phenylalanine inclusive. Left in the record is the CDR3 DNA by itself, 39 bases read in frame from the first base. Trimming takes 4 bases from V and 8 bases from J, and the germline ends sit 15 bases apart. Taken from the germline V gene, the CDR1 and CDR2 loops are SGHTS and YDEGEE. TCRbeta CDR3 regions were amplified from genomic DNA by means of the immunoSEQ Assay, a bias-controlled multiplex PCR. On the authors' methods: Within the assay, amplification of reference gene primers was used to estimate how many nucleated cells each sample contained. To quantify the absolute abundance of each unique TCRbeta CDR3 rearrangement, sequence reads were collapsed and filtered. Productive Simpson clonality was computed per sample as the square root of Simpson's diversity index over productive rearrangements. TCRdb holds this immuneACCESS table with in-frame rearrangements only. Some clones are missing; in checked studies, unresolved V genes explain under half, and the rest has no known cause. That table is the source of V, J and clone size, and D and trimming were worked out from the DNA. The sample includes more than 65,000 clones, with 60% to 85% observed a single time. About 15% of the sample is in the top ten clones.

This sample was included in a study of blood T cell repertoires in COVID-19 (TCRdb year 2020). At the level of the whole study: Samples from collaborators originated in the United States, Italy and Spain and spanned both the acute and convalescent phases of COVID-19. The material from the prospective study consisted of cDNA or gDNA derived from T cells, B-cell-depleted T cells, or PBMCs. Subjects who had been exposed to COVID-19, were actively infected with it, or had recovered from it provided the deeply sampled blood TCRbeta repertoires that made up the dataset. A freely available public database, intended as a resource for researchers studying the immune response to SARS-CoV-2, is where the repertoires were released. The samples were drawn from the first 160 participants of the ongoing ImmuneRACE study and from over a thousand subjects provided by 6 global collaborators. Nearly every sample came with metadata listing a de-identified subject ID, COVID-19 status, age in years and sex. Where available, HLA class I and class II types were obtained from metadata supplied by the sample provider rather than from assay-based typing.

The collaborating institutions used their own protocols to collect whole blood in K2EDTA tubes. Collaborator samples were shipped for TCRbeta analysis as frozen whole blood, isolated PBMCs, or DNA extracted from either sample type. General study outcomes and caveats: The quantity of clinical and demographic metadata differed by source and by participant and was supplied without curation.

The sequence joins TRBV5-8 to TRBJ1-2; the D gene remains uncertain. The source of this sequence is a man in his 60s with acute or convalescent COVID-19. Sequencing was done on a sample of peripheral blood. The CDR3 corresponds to CASSPRARSGYTF. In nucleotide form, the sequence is TGTGCCAGCAGCCCGCGGGCCCGCTCGGGCTACACCTTC. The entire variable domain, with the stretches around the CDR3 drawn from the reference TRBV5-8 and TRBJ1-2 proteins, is EAGVTQSPTHLIKTRGQQATLRCSPISGHTSVYWYQQALGLGLQFLLWYDEGEERNRGNFPPRFSGRQFPNYSSELNVNALELEDSALYLCASSPRARSGYTFGSGTRLTVV.